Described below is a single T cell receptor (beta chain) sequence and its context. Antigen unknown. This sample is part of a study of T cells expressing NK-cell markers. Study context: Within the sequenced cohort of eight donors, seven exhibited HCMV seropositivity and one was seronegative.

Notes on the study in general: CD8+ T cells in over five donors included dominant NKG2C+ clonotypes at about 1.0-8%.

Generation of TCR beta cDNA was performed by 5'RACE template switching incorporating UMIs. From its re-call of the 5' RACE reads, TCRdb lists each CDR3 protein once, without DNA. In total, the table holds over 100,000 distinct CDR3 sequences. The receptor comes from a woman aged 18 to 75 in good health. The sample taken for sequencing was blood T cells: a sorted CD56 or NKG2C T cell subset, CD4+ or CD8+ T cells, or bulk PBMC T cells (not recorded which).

The CDR3 here is CASSTTGERTEAFF. The J gene is TRBJ1-1, the V gene TRBV6-1; the D call of TRBD1 rests on TCRdb alone, since no DNA is present to check it. The CDR3 totals 14 residues. Looked up from germline, CDR1 is MNHNS and CDR2 is SASEGT.